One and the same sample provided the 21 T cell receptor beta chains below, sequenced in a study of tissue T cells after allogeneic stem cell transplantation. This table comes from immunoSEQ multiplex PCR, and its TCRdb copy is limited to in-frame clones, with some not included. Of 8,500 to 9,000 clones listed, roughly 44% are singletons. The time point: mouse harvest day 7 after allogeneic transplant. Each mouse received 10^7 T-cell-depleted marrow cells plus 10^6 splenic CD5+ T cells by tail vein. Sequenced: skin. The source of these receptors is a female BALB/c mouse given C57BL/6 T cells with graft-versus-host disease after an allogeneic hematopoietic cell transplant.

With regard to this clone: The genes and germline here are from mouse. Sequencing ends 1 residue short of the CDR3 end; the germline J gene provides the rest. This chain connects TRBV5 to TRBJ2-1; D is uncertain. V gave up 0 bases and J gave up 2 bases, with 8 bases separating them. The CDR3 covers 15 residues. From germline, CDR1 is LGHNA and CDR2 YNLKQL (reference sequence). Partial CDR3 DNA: TGTGCCAGCAGCCAAGATGAGGGATACTATGCTGAGCAGTTC. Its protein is CASSQDEGYYAEQF. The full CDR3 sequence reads CASSQDEGYYAEQFF.

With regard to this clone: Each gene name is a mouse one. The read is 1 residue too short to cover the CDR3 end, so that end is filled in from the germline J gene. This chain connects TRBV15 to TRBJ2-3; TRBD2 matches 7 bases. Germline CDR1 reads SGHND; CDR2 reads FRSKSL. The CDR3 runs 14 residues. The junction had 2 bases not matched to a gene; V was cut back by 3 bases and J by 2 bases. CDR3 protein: CASSFGGYAETLYF. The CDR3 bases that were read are TGTGCCAGCAGTTTTGGGGGGTATGCAGAAACGCTGTAT.

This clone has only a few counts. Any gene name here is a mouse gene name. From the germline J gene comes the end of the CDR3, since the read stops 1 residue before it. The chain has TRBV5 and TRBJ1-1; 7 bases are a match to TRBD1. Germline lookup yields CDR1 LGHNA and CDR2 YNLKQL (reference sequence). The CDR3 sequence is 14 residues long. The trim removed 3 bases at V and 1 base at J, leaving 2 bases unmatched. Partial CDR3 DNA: TGTGCCAGCAGCCACCGGGACAGAAACACAGAAGTCTTC. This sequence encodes CASSHRDRNTEVF. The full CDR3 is CASSHRDRNTEVFF.

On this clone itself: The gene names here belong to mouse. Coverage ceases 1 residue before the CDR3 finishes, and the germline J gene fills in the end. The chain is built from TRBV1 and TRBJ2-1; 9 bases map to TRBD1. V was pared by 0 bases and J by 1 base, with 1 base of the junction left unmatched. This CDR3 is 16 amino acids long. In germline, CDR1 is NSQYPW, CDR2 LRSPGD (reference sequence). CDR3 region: CTCSADDRGNYAEQFF. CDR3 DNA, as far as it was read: TGCACCTGCAGTGCAGATGACAGGGGGAACTATGCTGAGCAGTTC.

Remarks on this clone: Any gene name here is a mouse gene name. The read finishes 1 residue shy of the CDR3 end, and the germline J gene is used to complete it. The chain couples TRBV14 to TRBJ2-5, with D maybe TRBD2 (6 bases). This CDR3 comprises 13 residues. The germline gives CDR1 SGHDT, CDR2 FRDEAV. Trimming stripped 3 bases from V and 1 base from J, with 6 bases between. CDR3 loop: CASSWGDQDTQYF. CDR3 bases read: TGTGCCAGCAGTTGGGGGGACCAAGACACCCAGTAC.

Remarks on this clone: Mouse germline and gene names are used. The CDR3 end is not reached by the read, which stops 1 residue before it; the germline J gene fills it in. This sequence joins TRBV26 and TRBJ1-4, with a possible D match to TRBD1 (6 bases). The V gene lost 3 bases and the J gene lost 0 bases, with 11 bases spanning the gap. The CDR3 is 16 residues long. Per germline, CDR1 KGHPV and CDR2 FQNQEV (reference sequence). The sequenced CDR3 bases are TGTGCCAGCAGTCTAGGGACACCAATTTCCAACGAAAGATTATTT. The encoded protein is CASSLGTPISNERLF. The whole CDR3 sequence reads CASSLGTPISNERLFF.

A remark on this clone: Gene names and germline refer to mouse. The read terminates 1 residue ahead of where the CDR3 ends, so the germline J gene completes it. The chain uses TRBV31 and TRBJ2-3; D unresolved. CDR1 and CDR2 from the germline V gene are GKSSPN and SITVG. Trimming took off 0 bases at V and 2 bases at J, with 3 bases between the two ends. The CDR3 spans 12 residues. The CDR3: CAWSLTAETLYF. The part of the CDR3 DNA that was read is TGTGCCTGGAGTCTAACTGCAGAAACGCTGTAT.

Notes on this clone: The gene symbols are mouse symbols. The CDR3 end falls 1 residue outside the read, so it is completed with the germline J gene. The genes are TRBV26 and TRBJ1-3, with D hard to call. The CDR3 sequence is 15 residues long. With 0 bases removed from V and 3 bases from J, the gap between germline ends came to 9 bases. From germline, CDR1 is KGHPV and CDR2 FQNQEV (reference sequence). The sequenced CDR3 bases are TGTGCCAGCAGTCTGTCGGTGGGGAGTGGAAATACGCTCTAT. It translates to CASSLSVGSGNTLY. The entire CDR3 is CASSLSVGSGNTLYF.

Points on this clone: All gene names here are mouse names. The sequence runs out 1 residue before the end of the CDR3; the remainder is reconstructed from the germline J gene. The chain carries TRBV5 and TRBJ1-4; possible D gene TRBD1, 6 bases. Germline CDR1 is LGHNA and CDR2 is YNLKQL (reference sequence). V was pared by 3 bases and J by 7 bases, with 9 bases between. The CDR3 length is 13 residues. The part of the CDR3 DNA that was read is TGTGCCAGCAGCCAGGGGGCGGGCGAAAGATTATTT. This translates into CASSQGAGERLF. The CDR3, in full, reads CASSQGAGERLFF.

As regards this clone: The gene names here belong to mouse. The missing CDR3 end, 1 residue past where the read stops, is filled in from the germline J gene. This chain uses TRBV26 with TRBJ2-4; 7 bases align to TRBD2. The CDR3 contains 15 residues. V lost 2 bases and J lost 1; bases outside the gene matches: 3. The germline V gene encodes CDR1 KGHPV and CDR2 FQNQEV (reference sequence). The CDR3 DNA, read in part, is TGTGCCAGCAGTCTGGGGGGGGGAGGTCAAAACACCTTGTAC. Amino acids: CASSLGGGGQNTLY. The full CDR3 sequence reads CASSLGGGGQNTLYF.

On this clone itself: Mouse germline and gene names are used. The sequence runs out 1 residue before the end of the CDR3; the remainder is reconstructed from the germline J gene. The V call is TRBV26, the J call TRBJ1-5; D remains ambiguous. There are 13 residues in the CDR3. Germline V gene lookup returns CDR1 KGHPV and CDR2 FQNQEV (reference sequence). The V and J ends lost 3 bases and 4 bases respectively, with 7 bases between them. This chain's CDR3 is CASSLSRNQAPLF. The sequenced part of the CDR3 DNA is TGTGCCAGCAGTCTATCCAGGAACCAGGCTCCGCTT.

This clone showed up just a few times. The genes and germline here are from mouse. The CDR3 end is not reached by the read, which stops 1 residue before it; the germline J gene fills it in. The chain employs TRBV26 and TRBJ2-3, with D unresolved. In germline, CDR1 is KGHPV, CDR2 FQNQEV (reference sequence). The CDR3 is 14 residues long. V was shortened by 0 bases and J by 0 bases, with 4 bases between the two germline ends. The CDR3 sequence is CASSLSWSAETLYF. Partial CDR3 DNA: TGTGCCAGCAGTCTGTCCTGGAGTGCAGAAACGCTGTAT.

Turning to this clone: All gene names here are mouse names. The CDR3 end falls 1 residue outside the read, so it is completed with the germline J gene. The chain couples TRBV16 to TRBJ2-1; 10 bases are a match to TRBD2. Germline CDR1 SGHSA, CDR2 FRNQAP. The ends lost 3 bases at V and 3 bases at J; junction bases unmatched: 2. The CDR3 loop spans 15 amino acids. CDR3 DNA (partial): TGTGCAAGCAGCTTCCTGGGGGGGCTCTATGCTGAGCAGTTC. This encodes CASSFLGGLYAEQF. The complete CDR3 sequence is CASSFLGGLYAEQFF.

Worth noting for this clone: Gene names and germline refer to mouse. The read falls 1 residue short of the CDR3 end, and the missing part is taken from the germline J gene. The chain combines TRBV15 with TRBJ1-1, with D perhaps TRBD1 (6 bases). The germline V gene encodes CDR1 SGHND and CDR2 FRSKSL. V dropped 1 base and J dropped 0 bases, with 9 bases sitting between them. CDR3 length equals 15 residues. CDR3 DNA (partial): TGTGCCAGCAGTTTAGAGGGGGGGGCAAACACAGAAGTCTTC. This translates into CASSLEGGANTEVF. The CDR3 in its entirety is CASSLEGGANTEVFF.

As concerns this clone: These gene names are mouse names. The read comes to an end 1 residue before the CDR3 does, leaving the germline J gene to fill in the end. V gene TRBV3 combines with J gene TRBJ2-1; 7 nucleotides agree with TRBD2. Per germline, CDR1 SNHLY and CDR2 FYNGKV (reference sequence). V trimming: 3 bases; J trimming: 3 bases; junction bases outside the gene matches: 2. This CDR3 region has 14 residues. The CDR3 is CASSFDWVYAEQFF. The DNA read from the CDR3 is TGTGCCAGCAGCTTCGACTGGGTCTATGCTGAGCAGTTC.

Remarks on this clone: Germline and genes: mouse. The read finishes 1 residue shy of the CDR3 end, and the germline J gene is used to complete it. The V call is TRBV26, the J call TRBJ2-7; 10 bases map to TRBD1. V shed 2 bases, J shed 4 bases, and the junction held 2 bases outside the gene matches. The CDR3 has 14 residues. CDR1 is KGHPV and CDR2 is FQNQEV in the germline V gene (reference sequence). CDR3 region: CASSLRQGAYEQYF. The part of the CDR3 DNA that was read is TGTGCCAGCAGTCTGCGACAGGGGGCATATGAACAGTAC.

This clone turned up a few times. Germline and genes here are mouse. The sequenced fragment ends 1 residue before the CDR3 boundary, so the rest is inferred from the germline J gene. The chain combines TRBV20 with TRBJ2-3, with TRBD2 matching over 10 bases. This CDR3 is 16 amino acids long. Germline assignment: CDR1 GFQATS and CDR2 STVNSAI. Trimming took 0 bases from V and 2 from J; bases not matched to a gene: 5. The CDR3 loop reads CGARDGWGGLAETLYF. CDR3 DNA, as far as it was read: TGTGGTGCTAGGGATGGCTGGGGGGGCCTTGCAGAAACGCTGTAT.

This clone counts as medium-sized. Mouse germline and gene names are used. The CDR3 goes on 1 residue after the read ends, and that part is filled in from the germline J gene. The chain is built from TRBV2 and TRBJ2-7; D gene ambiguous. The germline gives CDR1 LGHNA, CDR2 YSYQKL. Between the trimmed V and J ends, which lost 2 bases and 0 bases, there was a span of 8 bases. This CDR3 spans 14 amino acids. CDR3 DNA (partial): TGTGCCAGCAGCCAAACTAGGAGCTCCTATGAACAGTAC. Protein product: CASSQTRSSYEQY. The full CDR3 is CASSQTRSSYEQYF.

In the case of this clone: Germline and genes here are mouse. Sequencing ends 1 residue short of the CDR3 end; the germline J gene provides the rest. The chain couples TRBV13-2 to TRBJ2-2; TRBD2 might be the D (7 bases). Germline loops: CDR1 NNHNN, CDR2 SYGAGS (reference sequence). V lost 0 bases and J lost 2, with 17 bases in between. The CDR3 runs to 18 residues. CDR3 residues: CASGDARWGASNTGQLYF. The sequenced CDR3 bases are TGTGCCAGCGGTGATGCAAGGTGGGGGGCGAGCAACACCGGGCAGCTCTAC.

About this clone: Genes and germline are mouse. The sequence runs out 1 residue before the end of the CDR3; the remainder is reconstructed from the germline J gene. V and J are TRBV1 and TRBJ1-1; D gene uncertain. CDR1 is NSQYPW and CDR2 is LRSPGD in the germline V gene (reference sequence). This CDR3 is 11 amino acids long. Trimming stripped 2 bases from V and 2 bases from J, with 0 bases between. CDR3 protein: CTCSANTEVFF. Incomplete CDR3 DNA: TGCACCTGCAGTGCAAACACAGAAGTCTTC.

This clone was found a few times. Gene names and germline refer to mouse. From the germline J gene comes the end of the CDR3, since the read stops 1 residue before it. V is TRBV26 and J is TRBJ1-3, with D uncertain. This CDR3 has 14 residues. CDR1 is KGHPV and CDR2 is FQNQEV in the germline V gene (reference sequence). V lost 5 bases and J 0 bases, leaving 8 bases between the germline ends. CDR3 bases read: TGTGCCAGCAGTTCCCAATATTCTGGAAATACGCTCTAT. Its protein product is CASSSQYSGNTLY. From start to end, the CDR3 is CASSSQYSGNTLYF. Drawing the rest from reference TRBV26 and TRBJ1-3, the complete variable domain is NSKVIQTPRYLVKGQGQKAKMRCIPEKGHPVVFWYQQNKNNEFKFLINFQNQEVLQQIDMTEKRFSAECPSNSPCSLEIQSSEAGDSALYLCASSSQYSGNTLYFGEGSRLIVV.